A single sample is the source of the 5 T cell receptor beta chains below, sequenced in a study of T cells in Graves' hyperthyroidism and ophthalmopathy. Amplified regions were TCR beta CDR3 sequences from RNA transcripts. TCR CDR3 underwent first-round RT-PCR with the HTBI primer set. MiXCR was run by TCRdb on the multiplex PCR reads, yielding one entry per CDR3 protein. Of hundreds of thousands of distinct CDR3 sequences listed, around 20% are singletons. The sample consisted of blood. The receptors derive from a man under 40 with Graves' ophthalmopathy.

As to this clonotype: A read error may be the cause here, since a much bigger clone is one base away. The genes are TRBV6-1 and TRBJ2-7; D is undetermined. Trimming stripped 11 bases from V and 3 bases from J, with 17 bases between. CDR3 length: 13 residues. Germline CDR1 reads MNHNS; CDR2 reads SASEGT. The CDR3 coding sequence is TGTGCCGGCTTTTCCAGGAGCTACTACGAGCAGTACTTC. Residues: CAGFSRSYYEQYF.

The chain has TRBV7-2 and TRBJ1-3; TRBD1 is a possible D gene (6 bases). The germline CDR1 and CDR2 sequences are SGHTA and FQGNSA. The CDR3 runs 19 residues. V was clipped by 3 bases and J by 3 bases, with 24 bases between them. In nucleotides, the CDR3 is TGTGCCAGCAGCTTGAAGGCCAGGGGTTTCCCTCTCTTTGGAAACACCATATATTTT. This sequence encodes CASSLKARGFPLFGNTIYF. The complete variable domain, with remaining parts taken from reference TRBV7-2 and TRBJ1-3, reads GAGVSQSPSNKVTEKGKDVELRCDPISGHTALYWYRQSLGQGLEFLIYFQGNSAPDKSGLPSDRFSAERTGGSVSTLTIQRTQQEDSAVYLCASSLKARGFPLFGNTIYFGEGSWLTVV.

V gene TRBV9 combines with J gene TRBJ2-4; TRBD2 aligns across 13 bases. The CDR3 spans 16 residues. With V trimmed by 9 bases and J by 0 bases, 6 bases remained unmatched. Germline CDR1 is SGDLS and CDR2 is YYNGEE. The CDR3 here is CATGLAGVEAKNIQYF. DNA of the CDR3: TGTGCCACCGGACTAGCGGGAGTGGAAGCCAAAAACATTCAGTACTTC.

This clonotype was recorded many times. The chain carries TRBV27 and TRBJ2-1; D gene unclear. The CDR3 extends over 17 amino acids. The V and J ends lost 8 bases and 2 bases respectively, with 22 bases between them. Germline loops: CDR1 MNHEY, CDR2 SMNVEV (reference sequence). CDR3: CASSVLARLSPYNEQFF. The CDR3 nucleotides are TGTGCCAGCTCAGTTTTGGCCAGGCTTTCCCCCTACAATGAGCAGTTCTTC.

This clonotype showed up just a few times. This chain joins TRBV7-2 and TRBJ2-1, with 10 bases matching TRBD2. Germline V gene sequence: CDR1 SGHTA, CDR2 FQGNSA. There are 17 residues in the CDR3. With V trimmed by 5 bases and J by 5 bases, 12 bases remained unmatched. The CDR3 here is CASSVRFGAGGDNEQFF. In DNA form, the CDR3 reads TGTGCCAGCAGCGTCCGATTTGGAGCGGGAGGGGACAATGAGCAGTTCTTC.